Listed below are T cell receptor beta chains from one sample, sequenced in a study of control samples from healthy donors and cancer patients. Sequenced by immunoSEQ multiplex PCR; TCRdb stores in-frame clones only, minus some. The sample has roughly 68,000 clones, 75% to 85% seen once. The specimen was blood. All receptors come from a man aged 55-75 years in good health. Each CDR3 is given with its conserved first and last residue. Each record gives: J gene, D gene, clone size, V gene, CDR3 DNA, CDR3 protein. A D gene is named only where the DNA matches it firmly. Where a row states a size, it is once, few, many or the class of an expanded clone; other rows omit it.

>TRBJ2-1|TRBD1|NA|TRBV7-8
TGTGCCAGCAGCCAGGATTTAAACAGCCGGGACAGCAAACACTCCTACAATGAGCAGTTCTTC
CASSQDLNSRDSKHSYNEQFF
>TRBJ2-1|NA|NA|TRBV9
TGTGCCAGCAGCCCTCACGGGGCGAGCCCCTCCTACAATGAGCAGTTCTTC
CASSPHGASPSYNEQFF
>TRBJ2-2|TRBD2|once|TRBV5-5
TGTGCCAGCAGCTTGGGCGGGGGCACCGGGGAGCTGTTTTTT
CASSLGGGTGELFF
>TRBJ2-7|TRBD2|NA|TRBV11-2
TGTGCCAGCAGCTCGAGAGCCGAGCGGGATGTTAAGTACGAGCAGTACTTC
CASSSRAERDVKYEQYF
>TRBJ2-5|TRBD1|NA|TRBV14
TGTGCCAGCAGCCAAGACTGGACAGGGAGGCGAGAGACCCAGTACTTC
CASSQDWTGRRETQYF
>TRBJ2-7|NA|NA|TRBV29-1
TGCAGCGTGGGGGCAGGGCAAGGTTCCTACGAGCAGTACTTC
CSVGAGQGSYEQYF
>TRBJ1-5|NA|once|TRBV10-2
TGCGCCAGCAGTGACCGGGAATACAATCAGCCCCAGCATTTT
CASSDREYNQPQHF
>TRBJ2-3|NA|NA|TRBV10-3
TGTGCCATCAGTGAGTCCCTAGCGTCTAGCACAGATACGCAGTATTTT
CAISESLASSTDTQYF
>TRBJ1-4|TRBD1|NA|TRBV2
TGTGCCAGCAATAAGGGACAGGGGGTGGATGAAAAACTGTTTTTT
CASNKGQGVDEKLFF
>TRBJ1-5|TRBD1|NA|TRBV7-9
TGTGCCAGCAGTCTCACGGGACAGGGTAGCAATCAGCCCCAGCATTTT
CASSLTGQGSNQPQHF
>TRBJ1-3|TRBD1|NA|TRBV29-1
TGCAGCGTTGAGGGACAGGCCGACTCTGGAAACACCATATATTTT
CSVEGQADSGNTIYF
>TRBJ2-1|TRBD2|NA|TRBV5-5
TGTGCCAGCAGCAGCCCCGGGACTAGCGGGAGTAATGAGCAGTTCTTC
CASSSPGTSGSNEQFF
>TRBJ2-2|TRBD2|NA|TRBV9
TGTGCCAGCAGCGATAGGACTAGCGGGAATACCGGGGAGCTGTTTTTT
CASSDRTSGNTGELFF
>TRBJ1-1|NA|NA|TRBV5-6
TGTGCCAGCAGCTTGTGGGGCCCAAGGAACACTGAAGCTTTCTTT
CASSLWGPRNTEAFF
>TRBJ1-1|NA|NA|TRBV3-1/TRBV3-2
TGTGCCAGCTCGACTGGCGGGACTGAAGCTTTCTTT
CASSTGGTEAFF
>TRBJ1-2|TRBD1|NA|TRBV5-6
TGTGCCAGCAGCTTGGTCGACAGGGATCAGAGTGGCTACACCTTC
CASSLVDRDQSGYTF
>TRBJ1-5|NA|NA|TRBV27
TGTGCCAGCAGTCGTACAGGGAATGTCGATCAGCCCCAGCATTTT
CASSRTGNVDQPQHF
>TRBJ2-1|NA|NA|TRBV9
TGTGCCAGCAGCGTAGAACTACTTAGGGATGAGCAGTTCTTC
CASSVELLRDEQFF
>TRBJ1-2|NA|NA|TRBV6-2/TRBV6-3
TGTGCCAGCAGTTACGACCTCACAGGGATTGGCTACACCTTC
CASSYDLTGIGYTF
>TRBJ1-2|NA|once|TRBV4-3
TGCGCCAGCAGCCCATCCGAGGGAGCTAACTATGGCTACACCTTC
CASSPSEGANYGYTF
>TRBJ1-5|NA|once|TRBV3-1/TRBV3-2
TGTGCCAGCAGCCAAAAAGGAAGCAATCAGCCCCAGCATTTT
CASSQKGSNQPQHF
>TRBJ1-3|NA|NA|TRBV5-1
TGCGCCAGCAGTCAAGGATCTGGAAACACCATATATTTT
CASSQGSGNTIYF
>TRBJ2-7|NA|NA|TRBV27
TGTGCCAGCAGTTTGGAGGGCCACTACGAGCAGTACTTC
CASSLEGHYEQYF
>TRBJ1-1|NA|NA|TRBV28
TGTGCCAGCAGTATCCTACAGGATTTGAACACTGAAGCTTTCTTT
CASSILQDLNTEAFF
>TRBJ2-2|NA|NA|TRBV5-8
TGTGCCAGCAGTACAGGATCGTGGTCCACCGGGGAGCTGTTTTTT
CASSTGSWSTGELFF
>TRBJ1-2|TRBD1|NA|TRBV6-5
TGTGCCAGCAGACAGGGACAGGGCCGTAACTATGGCTACACCTTC
CASRQGQGRNYGYTF
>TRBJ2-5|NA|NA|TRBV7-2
TGTGCCAGCAGCGCAGCGATCTCAAGCCAAGAGACCCAGTACTTC
CASSAAISSQETQYF
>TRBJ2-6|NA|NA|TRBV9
TGTGCCAGCAGCGGAGACAGGGCCAACGTCCTGACTTTC
CASSGDRANVLTF
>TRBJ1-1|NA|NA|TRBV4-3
TGCGCCAGCAGCCAAGATTACAGGGCCACTGAAGCTTTCTTT
CASSQDYRATEAFF
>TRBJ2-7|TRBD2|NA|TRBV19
TGTGCCAGTAGTACGTTTTTTCGGGTGGTAAGGCTAGCGGGAGTCTACAACGAGCAGTACTTC
CASSTFFRVVRLAGVYNEQYF
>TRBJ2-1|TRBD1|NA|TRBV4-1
TGCGCCAGCAGCCAAACAGGGGGGTACAATGAGCAGTTCTTC
CASSQTGGYNEQFF
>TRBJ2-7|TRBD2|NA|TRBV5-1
TGCGCCAGCAGCTTGGGGGGACTAGCGGGAGCCGCGCAGTACTTC
CASSLGGLAGAAQYF
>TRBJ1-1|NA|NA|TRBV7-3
TGTGCCAGCAGCTTCTCCTCGAACACTGAAGCTTTCTTT
CASSFSSNTEAFF
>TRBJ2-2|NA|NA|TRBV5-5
TGTGCCAGCAGAACTACAGGTGCCGGGGAGCTGTTTTTT
CASRTTGAGELFF
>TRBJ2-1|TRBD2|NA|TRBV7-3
TGTGCCAGCAGCTTATTGGGACTAGAGCCGTTCTTC
CASSLLGLEPFF
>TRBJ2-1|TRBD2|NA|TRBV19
TGTGCCAGTAACCCCCAAGCGGGAGGTTACAATGAGCAGTTCTTC
CASNPQAGGYNEQFF
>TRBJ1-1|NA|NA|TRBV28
TGTGCCAGCAGTTTGGGACCGACGAACACTGAAGCTTTCTTT
CASSLGPTNTEAFF
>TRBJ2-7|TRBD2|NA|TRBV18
TGTGCCAGCTCCCCTAGCGGGACTCCCGACGAGCAGTACTTC
CASSPSGTPDEQYF
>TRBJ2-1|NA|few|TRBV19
TGTGCCAGTAGTATAGCGGGAGCCGCCGTGGGTGAGCAGTTCTTC
CASSIAGAAVGEQFF
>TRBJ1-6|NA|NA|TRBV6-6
TGTGCCAGCAGTCTCTCTCGGGGCAATTCACCCCTCCACTTT
CASSLSRGNSPLHF